The rows below give T cell receptor beta chains drawn from one sample of a study of T cell responses to AZD1222 COVID-19 vaccine. Profiled with immunoSEQ multiplex PCR; TCRdb holds only in-frame clones, not every one. The table lists about 140,000 clones, 85% to 95% of them singletons, with about 9.1% in the top ten. The sequencing here drew on peripheral blood, taken on day 0 of AZD1222 vaccination. The receptors originated from an adult in good health. Both conserved end residues are part of each CDR3. The D gene is left open where the match is weak. Clone size is stated in some rows and not others, as once, few, many or a class when expanded.

clone size,CDR3 length,D gene,J gene,V gene,CDR3 DNA,CDR3 protein
.,18,.,TRBJ1-1,TRBV4-3,TGCGCCAGCAGCCTAAGGGGGGGGCGCTGGAACGAGAACACTGAAGCTTTCTTT,CASSLRGGRWNENTEAFF
.,14,.,TRBJ1-3,TRBV5-1,TGCGCCAGCAGCTTGGATCCCTCTGGAAACACCATATATTTT,CASSLDPSGNTIYF
.,16,.,TRBJ1-5,TRBV18,TGTGCCAGCTCACCAGGGCGGGGATCCCCCAATCAGCCCCAGCATTTT,CASSPGRGSPNQPQHF
.,15,.,TRBJ2-6,TRBV4-1,TGCGCCAGCAGCCCGAGAAGGTGGGGGGCCAACGTCCTGACTTTC,CASSPRRWGANVLTF
many,16,TRBD1,TRBJ1-3,TRBV7-2,TGTGCCAGCAGCTTAGCGGGACAGGGATCTGGAAACACCATATATTTT,CASSLAGQGSGNTIYF
once,13,.,TRBJ1-1,TRBV19,TGTGCCAGTTTGAGAGGGACGGACACTGAAGCTTTCTTT,CASLRGTDTEAFF
.,13,TRBD1,TRBJ1-6,TRBV30,TGTGCCTGGGCCGGGACAGGGATCTCACCCCTCCACTTT,CAWAGTGISPLHF
.,15,.,TRBJ1-1,TRBV7-9,TGTGCCAGCAGCTTAGGACGTGACAGAAACACTGAAGCTTTCTTT,CASSLGRDRNTEAFF
.,11,.,TRBJ1-1,TRBV6-5,TGTGCCAGCAGTTACTCGGGGGAAGCTTTCTTT,CASSYSGEAFF
.,14,.,TRBJ2-1,TRBV27,TGTGCCAGCTACGCCGGGGGCTCCTACAATGAGCAGTTCTTC,CASYAGGSYNEQFF
.,13,.,TRBJ1-2,TRBV29-1,TGCAGCGTTGAACGGTCAGACACCTATGGCTACACCTTC,CSVERSDTYGYTF
.,14,.,TRBJ1-1,TRBV18,TGTGCCAGCTCACCACCGGGGACGACCACTGAAGCTTTCTTT,CASSPPGTTTEAFF
.,15,.,TRBJ1-1,TRBV5-1,TGCGCCAGCAGCTTGGCCCGGCAGATGAACACTGAAGCTTTCTTT,CASSLARQMNTEAFF
.,15,TRBD1,TRBJ2-5,TRBV6-5,TGTGCCAGCAGGCGGACAGGGACAGGAGACGAGACCCAGTACTTC,CASRRTGTGDETQYF
.,16,.,TRBJ1-2,TRBV4-1,TGCGCCAGCAGCCAGCTCTTTGGGATCCCTAACTATGGCTACACCTTC,CASSQLFGIPNYGYTF
.,15,.,TRBJ1-1,TRBV6-6,TGTGCCAGCAGGCCGACGGTTACAACAGGTGATGAAGCTTTCTTT,CASRPTVTTGDEAFF
.,16,.,TRBJ1-4,TRBV3-1/TRBV3-2,TGTGCCAGCAGCCAAATAGATCCCGAAGGTGGTGAAAAACTGTTTTTT,CASSQIDPEGGEKLFF
.,14,.,TRBJ1-1,TRBV6-2/TRBV6-3,TGTGCCAGCAGTTACTCTTTCAGGAGCACTGAAGCTTTCTTT,CASSYSFRSTEAFF
.,15,.,TRBJ2-1,TRBV11-3,TGTGCCAGCAGCCAACGGGATGCAGATTACAATGAGCAGTTCTTC,CASSQRDADYNEQFF
.,13,.,TRBJ1-1,TRBV2,TGTGCCAGCAGCAATAACAGGGCTTCTGAAGCTTTCTTT,CASSNNRASEAFF
.,15,.,TRBJ2-3,TRBV5-1,TGCGCCAGCAGCCCGATGGGCCAGCTCGCAGATACGCAGTATTTT,CASSPMGQLADTQYF
.,14,.,TRBJ1-2,TRBV7-2,TGTGCCAGCAGCTCCTACCTTTTACAGGATGGCTACACCTTC,CASSSYLLQDGYTF
.,14,.,TRBJ1-3,TRBV6-6,TGTGCCAGCACCCCGGGAACAAGCGGAAACACCATATATTTT,CASTPGTSGNTIYF
.,12,.,TRBJ1-5,TRBV19,TGTGCCAGTAGTATGAGAGTTCAGCCCCAGCATTTT,CASSMRVQPQHF
.,14,.,TRBJ1-5,TRBV3-1/TRBV3-2,TGTGCCAGCAGCCGACGGATGGGAAATCAGCCCCAGCATTTT,CASSRRMGNQPQHF
.,13,.,TRBJ2-1,TRBV7-2,TGTGCCAGCGAGGACAGTAGTTACAATGAGCAGTTCTTC,CASEDSSYNEQFF
.,11,.,TRBJ2-2,TRBV19,TGTGCCAGTAGGGGAGGCGGGGAGCTGTTTTTT,CASRGGGELFF
.,15,.,TRBJ1-4,TRBV9,TGTGCCAGCAGCGTAGGAGGGCTGGCTAATGAAAAACTGTTTTTT,CASSVGGLANEKLFF
.,15,.,TRBJ2-1,TRBV11-3,TGTGCCAGCAGCTTAGTCTGGGGCTCCTACAATGAGCAGTTCTTC,CASSLVWGSYNEQFF
.,15,.,TRBJ1-3,TRBV7-9,TGTGCCAGCAGCCCAAGACTGGGCCTTGGGAACACCATATATTTT,CASSPRLGLGNTIYF
once,10,.,TRBJ1-2,TRBV30,TGTGCCTGGGACCGTTATGGCTACACCTTC,CAWDRYGYTF
few,14,.,TRBJ1-5,TRBV6-5,TGTGCCAGCCGAGATCCTATGGGGTATCAGCCCCAGCATTTT,CASRDPMGYQPQHF
.,16,.,TRBJ2-1,TRBV5-4,TGTGCCAGCAGCTTGAAATCGGGGTTATCCTACAATGAGCAGTTCTTC,CASSLKSGLSYNEQFF
.,15,.,TRBJ1-3,TRBV6-1,TGTGCCAGCAGTGAAAATTTAGACTTAAGAAACACCATATATTTT,CASSENLDLRNTIYF
.,14,.,TRBJ1-1,TRBV19,TGTGCCAGTAGTATCGGCCGAGCAAACACTGAAGCTTTCTTT,CASSIGRANTEAFF
once,12,.,TRBJ1-2,TRBV6-5,TGTGCCAGCAGTAAATACAGCTATGGCTACACCTTC,CASSKYSYGYTF
.,16,.,TRBJ1-5,TRBV28,TGTGCCAGCAGCCCGACCGTGGGCTGGGGGTCCCAGCCCCAGCATTTT,CASSPTVGWGSQPQHF
.,17,TRBD1,TRBJ2-1,TRBV5-1,TGCGCCAGCACGACAGGGTTTACGGGTGGGTCCTACAATGAGCAGTTCTTC,CASTTGFTGGSYNEQFF
once,15,.,TRBJ1-5,TRBV6-6,TGTGCCAGCACCCGGACCCGGCGTGTGAATCAGCCCCAGCATTTT,CASTRTRRVNQPQHF
.,12,.,TRBJ2-5,TRBV18,TGTGCCAGCTCACCAGCGTCAGAGACCCAGTACTTC,CASSPASETQYF
.,14,.,TRBJ1-4,TRBV14,TGTGCCAGCAGCCCGCGCGCGGGGTCTGAAAAACTGTTTTTT,CASSPRAGSEKLFF
.,13,TRBD1,TRBJ1-1,TRBV29-1,TGCAGCGCGTCGGGACAGATGAACACTGAAGCTTTCTTT,CSASGQMNTEAFF
.,14,.,TRBJ1-3,TRBV3-1/TRBV3-2,TGTGCCAGCAGCCAAGTCGCCTCTGGAAACACCATATATTTT,CASSQVASGNTIYF
.,14,.,TRBJ1-2,TRBV6-2/TRBV6-3,TGTGCCAGCACCCCCATAGGAGGGCATGTGGGCTACACCTTC,CASTPIGGHVGYTF
.,13,TRBD1,TRBJ1-6,TRBV12-3/TRBV12-4,TGTGCCAGCACCCTGACAGGGTATTCACCCCTCCACTTT,CASTLTGYSPLHF
.,17,TRBD1,TRBJ1-1,TRBV3-1/TRBV3-2,TGTGCCAGCAGCCAAGTACAGGGGGCAGGATTGAACACTGAAGCTTTCTTT,CASSQVQGAGLNTEAFF
.,15,.,TRBJ1-6,TRBV9,TGTGCCAGCAGCGTAGGTCAGGGTGAGAGTTCACCCCTCCACTTT,CASSVGQGESSPLHF
.,14,TRBD2,TRBJ2-1,TRBV7-9,TGTGCCAGCAGTGCTAGCGGGGGGCACAATGAGCAGTTCTTC,CASSASGGHNEQFF
once,16,.,TRBJ2-5,TRBV6-2/TRBV6-3,TGTGCCAGCAGTTACGGGACTGCAGCATACCAAGAGACCCAGTACTTC,CASSYGTAAYQETQYF
.,11,.,TRBJ1-3,TRBV27,TGTGCCAGCAGATTTGGGAACACCATATATTTT,CASRFGNTIYF
.,13,.,TRBJ2-4,TRBV12-3/TRBV12-4,TGTGCCACCTACACCCTAGCCAAAAACATTCAGTACTTC,CATYTLAKNIQYF
.,16,.,TRBJ1-5,TRBV3-1/TRBV3-2,TGTGCCAGCAGCCAAGGGGGGGCTGATGGCAATCAGCCCCAGCATTTT,CASSQGGADGNQPQHF
.,14,.,TRBJ1-6,TRBV7-9,TGTGCCAGCAGCCCCTTAAGGGACAATTCACCCCTCCACTTT,CASSPLRDNSPLHF
.,13,.,TRBJ2-1,TRBV28,TGTGCCAGCAGTCTCTCTCAATACAATGAGCAGTTCTTC,CASSLSQYNEQFF
.,15,TRBD2,TRBJ2-3,TRBV15,TGTGCCACCAGCTACGGCGGGGGGGCCCCAGATACGCAGTATTTT,CATSYGGGAPDTQYF
.,11,.,TRBJ2-5,TRBV5-1,TGCGCCAGCAGCGTGCAAGAGACCCAGTACTTC,CASSVQETQYF